This TCR beta chain was profiled in a study of blood T cell repertoires in COVID-19. Data came from immunoSEQ multiplex PCR; TCRdb stores just in-frame clones and leaves some out. The sample lists around 90,000 clones; 81% were seen once. This CDR3 is built from 17 residues. Germline V lookup: CDR1 MGHRA, CDR2 YSYEKL. V lost 0 bases to trimming and J lost 7 bases, with 16 bases between them. Sequencing was carried out using peripheral blood. The receptor's source is a human donor in a cohort sampled during active COVID-19. The V call is TRBV4-1, the J call TRBJ1-6; D not certain. The CDR3: CASSQESPHRSNSPLHF. CDR3 nucleotide sequence: TGCGCCAGCAGCCAAGAAAGCCCTCACAGATCAAATTCACCCCTCCACTTT.